A selection of T cell receptor beta chains follows, all from one sample in a study of CD8 T cells in ankylosing spondylitis. TCRdb re-called the 5' RACE reads with MiXCR, one entry per CDR3 protein. The sample holds roughly 150,000 distinct CDR3 sequences, more than 5.5% seen once. Material: blood, either unsorted or a sorted T cell fraction (not recorded which). These receptors were taken from a female donor with ankylosing spondylitis or in good health (not recorded which). Each CDR3 is given with its conserved first and last residue. D genes are given only for firm matches. A clone size is listed for some rows: how often the clone was seen (once, few, many), or a class if it is expanded.

>TRBV12-3/TRBV12-4|TRBJ2-3|few|TRBD2
CAFSLRSGGLLGTDTQYF
TGTGCCTTCAGTTTGCGTAGCGGGGGGCTTCTGGGCACAGATACGCAGTATTTT
>TRBV10-3|TRBJ2-3|many|TRBD1
CAISRQGVTDTQYF
TGTGCCATCAGCAGACAGGGGGTCACAGATACGCAGTATTTT
>TRBV5-4|TRBJ2-6|many|.
CASSSRKSGANVLTF
TGTGCCAGCAGCTCGCGGAAGTCTGGGGCCAACGTCCTGACTTTC
>TRBV20-1|TRBJ1-1|many|.
CSGRTNTEAFF
TGCAGTGGCAGGACGAACACTGAAGCTTTCTTT
>TRBV2|TRBJ1-2|many|.
CASRRDGYGYTF
TGTGCCAGCAGGCGGGACGGCTATGGCTACACCTTC
>TRBV7-2|TRBJ1-1|.|TRBD1
CASSTRTGTNTEAFF
TGTGCCAGCAGCACGCGGACAGGGACTAACACTGAAGCTTTCTTT
>TRBV15|TRBJ1-5|many|TRBD1
CATSRDGETGTRFGNQPQHF
TGTGCCACCAGCAGAGATGGGGAGACAGGGACCAGGTTTGGCAATCAGCCCCAGCATTTT
>TRBV4-2|TRBJ2-2|many|TRBD2
CASSQDGTSRSGELFF
TGTGCCAGCAGCCAAGATGGGACTAGTAGGTCCGGGGAGCTGTTTTTT
>TRBV7-8|TRBJ1-1|many|.
CASSSDMNTEAFF
TGTGCCAGCAGCTCGGATATGAACACTGAAGCTTTCTTT
>TRBV20-1|TRBJ2-6|many|.
CSARDSWVGGRKANVLTF
TGCAGTGCTAGAGATAGTTGGGTTGGGGGGCGCAAGGCCAACGTCCTGACTTTC
>TRBV11-2|TRBJ1-1|once|.
CASTPYTEAFF
TGTGCCAGCACCCCTTACACTGAAGCTTTCTTT
>TRBV5-5|TRBJ2-5|many|TRBD2
CASSLEAGSETQYF
TGTGCCAGCAGCTTGGAAGCGGGGTCAGAGACCCAGTACTTC
>TRBV12-3/TRBV12-4|TRBJ2-5|many|.
CASSLGQEETQYF
TGCGCCAGCAGCTTGGGTCAGGAAGAGACCCAGTACTTC
>TRBV7-8|TRBJ1-3|many|TRBD1
CASSHRGSGNTIYF
TGTGCCAGCAGCCACAGGGGCTCTGGAAACACCATATATTTT
>TRBV19|TRBJ2-7|few|.
CAILDVVDYEQYF
TGTGCCATCCTGGACGTGGTTGACTACGAGCAGTACTTC
>TRBV12-3/TRBV12-4|TRBJ1-1|many|.
CASSLSGYNTEAFF
TGTGCCAGCAGTTTATCGGGCTATAATACTGAAGCTTTCTTT
>TRBV5-1|TRBJ1-2|many|.
CASNPAPGFNYGYTF
TGCGCCAGCAACCCAGCTCCTGGCTTTAACTATGGCTACACCTTC
>TRBV6-1|TRBJ1-2|many|.
CASSEGANYGYTF
TGTGCCAGCAGTGAGGGGGCTAACTATGGCTACACCTTC
>TRBV25-1|TRBJ1-5|many|.
CASSEPGSNQPQHF
TGTGCCAGCAGTGAACCCGGGAGCAATCAGCCCCAGCATTTT
>TRBV12-3/TRBV12-4|TRBJ2-2|many|.
CASSRGGTGELFF
TGTGCCAGCAGCCGAGGGGGGACCGGGGAGCTGTTTTTT
>TRBV19|TRBJ1-5|.|.
CASSTGRNQPQHF
TGTGCCAGTAGTACAGGGAGGAATCAGCCCCAGCATTTT
>TRBV5-1|TRBJ1-3|many|.
CASSTAEGGGNTIYF
TGCGCCAGCAGCACGGCCGAGGGAGGTGGAAACACCATATATTTT
>TRBV7-2|TRBJ1-3|many|.
CASRGGEDKGPGNTIYF
TGTGCCAGCAGGGGGGGTGAGGACAAAGGGCCTGGAAACACCATATATTTT
>TRBV5-1|TRBJ2-5|many|.
CASSHIPGETQYF
TGCGCCAGCAGCCACATCCCCGGAGAGACCCAGTACTTC
>TRBV4-3|TRBJ2-3|many|.
CASSLTVGAPSTDTQYF
TGCGCCAGCAGCCTAACGGTCGGCGCTCCTAGCACAGATACGCAGTATTTT
>TRBV5-6|TRBJ2-7|.|TRBD1
CASSLELRGIPYEQYF
TGTGCCAGCAGCTTGGAGCTCAGGGGGATCCCCTACGAGCAGTACTTC
>TRBV7-9|TRBJ1-2|many|.
CASSPVGGGGSYTF
TGTGCCAGCAGCCCTGTCGGAGGAGGGGGTTCCTACACCTTC
>TRBV12-3/TRBV12-4|TRBJ1-2|many|.
CASNTGQMGGYTF
TGTGCCAGCAATACCGGACAGATGGGCGGCTACACCTTC
>TRBV12-3/TRBV12-4|TRBJ2-7|.|TRBD2
CASSPSWVAGGYEQYF
TGTGCCAGCAGTCCCTCCTGGGTAGCGGGGGGCTACGAGCAGTACTTC
>TRBV5-1|TRBJ2-3|many|TRBD1
CASSSIPGQYTDTQYF
TGCGCCAGCAGCTCGATTCCGGGACAGTACACAGATACGCAGTATTTT
>TRBV9|TRBJ2-7|many|.
CASSVATQSLEQYF
TGTGCCAGCAGCGTAGCTACCCAATCCCTCGAGCAGTACTTC
>TRBV7-2|TRBJ1-6|.|TRBD1
CASSLYRGGGNSPLHF
TGTGCCAGCAGCTTATACAGGGGGGGGGGCAATTCACCCCTCCACTTT
>TRBV5-4|TRBJ2-1|.|.
CASSLVGGRSYNEQFF
TGTGCCAGCAGCTTGGTGGGGGGCCGATCCTACAATGAGCAGTTCTTC
>TRBV5-1|TRBJ2-2|many|.
CASSWTPTGNTGELFF
TGCGCCAGCAGCTGGACGCCAACAGGGAACACCGGGGAGCTGTTTTTT
>TRBV7-9|TRBJ1-2|many|TRBD1
CASSPRDSKPYGYTF
TGTGCCAGCAGCCCTCGGGACAGCAAGCCATATGGCTACACCTTC
>TRBV4-2|TRBJ1-4|many|.
CASSQEPPSATNEKLFF
TGTGCCAGCAGCCAAGAACCCCCTTCTGCAACTAATGAAAAACTGTTTTTT
>TRBV7-8|TRBJ2-1|many|.
CASRKGEIYNEQFF
TGTGCCAGCAGAAAGGGAGAGATCTACAATGAGCAGTTCTTC
>TRBV27|TRBJ2-3|many|TRBD2
CASRLAGASTDTQYF
TGTGCCAGCAGGCTAGCGGGGGCCTCCACAGATACGCAGTATTTT
>TRBV20-1|TRBJ2-5|many|.
CSALSDETQYF
TGCAGTGCGTTATCGGACGAGACCCAGTACTTC
>TRBV5-6|TRBJ2-5|few|.
CASSLGDLGTQYF
TGTGCCAGCAGCTTGGGGGATCTCGGGACCCAGTACTTC